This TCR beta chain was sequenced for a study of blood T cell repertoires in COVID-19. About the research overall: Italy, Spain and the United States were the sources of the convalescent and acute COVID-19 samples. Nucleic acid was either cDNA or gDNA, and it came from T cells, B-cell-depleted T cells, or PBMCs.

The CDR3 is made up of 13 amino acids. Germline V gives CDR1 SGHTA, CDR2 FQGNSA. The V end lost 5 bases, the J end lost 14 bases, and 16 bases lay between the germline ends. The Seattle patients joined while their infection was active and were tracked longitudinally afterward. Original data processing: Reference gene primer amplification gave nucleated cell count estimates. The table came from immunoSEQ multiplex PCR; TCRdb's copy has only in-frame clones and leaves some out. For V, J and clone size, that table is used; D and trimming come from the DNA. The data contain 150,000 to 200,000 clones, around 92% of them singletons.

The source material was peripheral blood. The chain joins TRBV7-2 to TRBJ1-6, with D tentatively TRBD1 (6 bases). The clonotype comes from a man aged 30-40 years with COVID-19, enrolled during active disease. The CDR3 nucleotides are TGTGCCAGCAGCCCTCCGGGGGGGGCAACCCTCCACTTT. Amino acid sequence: CASSPPGGATLHF.